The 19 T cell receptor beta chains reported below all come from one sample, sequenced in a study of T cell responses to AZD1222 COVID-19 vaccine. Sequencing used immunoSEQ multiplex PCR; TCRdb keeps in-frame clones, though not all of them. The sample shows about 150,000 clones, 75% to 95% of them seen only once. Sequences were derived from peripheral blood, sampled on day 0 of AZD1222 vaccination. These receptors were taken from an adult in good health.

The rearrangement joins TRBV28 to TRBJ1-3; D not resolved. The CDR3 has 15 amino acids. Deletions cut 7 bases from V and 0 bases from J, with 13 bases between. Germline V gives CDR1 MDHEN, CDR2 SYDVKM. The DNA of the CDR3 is TGTGCCAGCATCCGCACACCTAGCTCTGGAAACACCATATATTTT. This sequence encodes CASIRTPSSGNTIYF.

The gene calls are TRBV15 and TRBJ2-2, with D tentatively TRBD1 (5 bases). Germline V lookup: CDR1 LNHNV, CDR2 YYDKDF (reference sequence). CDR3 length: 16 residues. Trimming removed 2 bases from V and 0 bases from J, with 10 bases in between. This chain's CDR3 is CATSRRREPNTGELFF. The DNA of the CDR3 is TGTGCCACCAGCAGACGCAGGGAACCGAACACCGGGGAGCTGTTTTTT.

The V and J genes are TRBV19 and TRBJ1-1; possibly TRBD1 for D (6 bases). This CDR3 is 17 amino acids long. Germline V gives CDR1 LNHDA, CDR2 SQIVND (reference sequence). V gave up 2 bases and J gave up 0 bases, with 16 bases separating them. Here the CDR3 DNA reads TGTGCCAGTAGTATATGGGGGCCAAACGACCTGAACACTGAAGCTTTCTTT. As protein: CASSIWGPNDLNTEAFF.

The DNA for the CDR3 is TGTGCCAGCAGCTTATCAGGGGGTAGGGGCTACACCTTC. Translating it yields CASSLSGGRGYTF. This sequence joins TRBV7-9 and TRBJ1-2; 7 nucleotides match TRBD1. CDR1 is SEHNR and CDR2 is FQNEAQ in the germline V gene (reference sequence). The CDR3 contains 13 residues. V dropped 2 bases and J dropped 8; count of bases not matched to a gene: 5.

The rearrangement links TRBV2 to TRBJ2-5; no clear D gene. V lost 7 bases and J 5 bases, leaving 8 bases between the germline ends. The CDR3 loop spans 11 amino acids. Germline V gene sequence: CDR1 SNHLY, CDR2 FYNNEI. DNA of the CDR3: TGTGCCAGCAATGTTCTTGAGACCCAGTACTTC. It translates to CASNVLETQYF.

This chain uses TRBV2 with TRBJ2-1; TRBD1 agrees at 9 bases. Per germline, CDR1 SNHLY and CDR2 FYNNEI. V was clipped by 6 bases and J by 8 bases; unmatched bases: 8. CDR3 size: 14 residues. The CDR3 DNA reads TGTGCCAGCAGGAAACAGGGGGCAAATTATGAGCAGTTCTTC. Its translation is CASRKQGANYEQFF. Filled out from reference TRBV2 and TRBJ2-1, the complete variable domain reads EPEVTQTPSHQVTQMGQEVILRCVPISNHLYFYWYRQILGQKVEFLVSFYNNEISEKSEIFDDQFSVERPDGSNFTLKIRSTKLEDSAMYFCASRKQGANYEQFFGPGTRLTVL.

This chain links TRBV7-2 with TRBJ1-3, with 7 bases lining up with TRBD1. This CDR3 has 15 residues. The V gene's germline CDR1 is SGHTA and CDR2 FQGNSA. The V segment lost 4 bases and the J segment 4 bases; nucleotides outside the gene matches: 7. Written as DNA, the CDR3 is TGTGCCAGCAGCTCAGCGGGGACAGACGGAAACACCATATATTTT. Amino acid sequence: CASSSAGTDGNTIYF.

The CDR3 coding sequence is TGCAGTGCTAGACACGGAGAGACCCAGTACTTC. Amino acids: CSARHGETQYF. The chain joins TRBV20-1 to TRBJ2-5; the D is unclear. The CDR3 sequence is 11 residues long. V lost 2 bases, J lost 4 bases, and 5 bases lay in between. Per the germline V gene, CDR1 is DFQATT and CDR2 is SNEGSKA (reference sequence).

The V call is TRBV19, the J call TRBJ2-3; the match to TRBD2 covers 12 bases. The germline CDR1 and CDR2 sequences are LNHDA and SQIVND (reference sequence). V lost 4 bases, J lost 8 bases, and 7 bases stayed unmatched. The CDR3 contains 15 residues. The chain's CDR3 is CASSSGLAGWGTQYF. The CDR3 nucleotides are TGTGCCAGTAGTAGTGGACTAGCGGGATGGGGTACGCAGTATTTT. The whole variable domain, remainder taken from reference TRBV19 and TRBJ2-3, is DGGITQSPKYLFRKEGQNVTLSCEQNLNHDAMYWYRQDPGQGLRLIYYSQIVNDFQKGDIAEGYSVSREKKESFPLTVTSAQKNPTAFYLCASSSGLAGWGTQYFGPGTRLTVL.

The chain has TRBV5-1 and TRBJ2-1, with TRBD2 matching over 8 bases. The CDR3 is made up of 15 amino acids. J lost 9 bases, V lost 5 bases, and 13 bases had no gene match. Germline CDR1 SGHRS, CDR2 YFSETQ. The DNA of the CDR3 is TGCGCCAGCAGAACCGGGGGACTAGAAGCATCTGAGCAGTTCTTC. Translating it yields CASRTGGLEASEQFF. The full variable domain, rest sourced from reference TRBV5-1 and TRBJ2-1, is KAGVTQTPRYLIKTRGQQVTLSCSPISGHRSVSWYQQTPGQGLQFLFEYFSETQRNKGNFPGRFSGRQFSNSRSEMNVSTLELGDSALYLCASRTGGLEASEQFFGPGTRLTVL.

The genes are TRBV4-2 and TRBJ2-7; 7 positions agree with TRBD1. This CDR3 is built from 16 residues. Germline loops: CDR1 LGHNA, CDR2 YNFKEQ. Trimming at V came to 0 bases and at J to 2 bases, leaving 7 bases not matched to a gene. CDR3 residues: CASSQDLGDRPYEQYF. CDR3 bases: TGTGCCAGCAGCCAAGATCTGGGGGACAGACCCTACGAGCAGTACTTC.

This CDR3 reads CAISESRGYEQFF. DNA for the CDR3: TGTGCCATCAGTGAGTCGAGGGGGTATGAGCAGTTCTTC. V gene TRBV10-3 combines with J gene TRBJ2-1; D perhaps matches TRBD1 (6 bases). V was cut by 0 bases and J by 8 bases, with 8 bases left in between. The CDR3 is 13 amino acids. In germline, CDR1 is ENHRY, CDR2 SYGVKD.

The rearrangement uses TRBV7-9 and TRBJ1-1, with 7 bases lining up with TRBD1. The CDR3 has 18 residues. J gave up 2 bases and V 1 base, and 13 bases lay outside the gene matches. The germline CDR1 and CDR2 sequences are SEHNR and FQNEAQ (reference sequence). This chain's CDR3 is CASSLVLKQGGINTEAFF. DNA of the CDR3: TGTGCCAGCAGCTTAGTCTTAAAGCAGGGGGGTATAAACACTGAAGCTTTCTTT.

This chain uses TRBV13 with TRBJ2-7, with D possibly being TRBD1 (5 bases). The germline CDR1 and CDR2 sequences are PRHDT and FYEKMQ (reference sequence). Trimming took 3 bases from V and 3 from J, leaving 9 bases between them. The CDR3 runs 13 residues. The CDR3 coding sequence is TGTGCCAGCAGCTTTCAGGGAAGCTACGAGCAGTACTTC. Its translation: CASSFQGSYEQYF.

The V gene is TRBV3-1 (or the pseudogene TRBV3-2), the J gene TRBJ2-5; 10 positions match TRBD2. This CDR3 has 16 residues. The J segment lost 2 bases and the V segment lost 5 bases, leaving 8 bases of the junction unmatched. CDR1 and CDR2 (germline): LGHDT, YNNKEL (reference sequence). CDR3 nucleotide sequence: TGTGCCAGCAGCTTTCGACTAGCGGGCGCACAAGAGACCCAGTACTTC. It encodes CASSFRLAGAQETQYF.

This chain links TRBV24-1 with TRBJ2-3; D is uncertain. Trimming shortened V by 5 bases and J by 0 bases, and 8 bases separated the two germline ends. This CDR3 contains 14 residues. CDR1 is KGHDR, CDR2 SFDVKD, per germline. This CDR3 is CATSAGRSTDTQYF. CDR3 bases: TGTGCCACCAGTGCCGGCAGAAGCACAGATACGCAGTATTTT.

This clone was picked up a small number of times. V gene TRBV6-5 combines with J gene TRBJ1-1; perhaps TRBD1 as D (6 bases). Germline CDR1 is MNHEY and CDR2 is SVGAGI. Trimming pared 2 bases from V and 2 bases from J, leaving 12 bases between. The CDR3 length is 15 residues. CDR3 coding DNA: TGTGCCAGCAGTTACAAAGGGGGGGACAACACTGAAGCTTTCTTT. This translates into CASSYKGGDNTEAFF.

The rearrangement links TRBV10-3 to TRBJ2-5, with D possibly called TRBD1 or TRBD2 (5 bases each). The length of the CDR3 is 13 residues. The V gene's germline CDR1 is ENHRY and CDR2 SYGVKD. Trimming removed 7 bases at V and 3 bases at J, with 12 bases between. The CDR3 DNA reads TGTGCCATCAACGAGGGGCAGGAAGAGACCCAGTACTTC. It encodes CAINEGQEETQYF.

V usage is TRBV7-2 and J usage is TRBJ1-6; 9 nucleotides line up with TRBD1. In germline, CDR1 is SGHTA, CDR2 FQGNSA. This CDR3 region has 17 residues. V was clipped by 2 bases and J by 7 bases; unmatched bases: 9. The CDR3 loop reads CASSLSTGGGLNSPLHF. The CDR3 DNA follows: TGTGCCAGCAGCTTATCCACAGGGGGCGGTTTAAATTCACCCCTCCACTTT.